Listed here are 24 T cell receptor beta chains from one sample, sequenced in a study of CD8 T cells in Susac syndrome. The RNA, about 0.45 to 1 ug, was put through reverse transcription using random hexamers. TCRdb re-derived calls from the immunoSEQ multiplex PCR reads in MiXCR, one entry per CDR3 protein. The data contain about 300,000 distinct CDR3 sequences, 70% to 90% of them singletons. Sample: CD8+ T cells from PBMCs. The origin of the receptors is a human donor with multiple sclerosis.

The rearrangement uses TRBV7-8 and TRBJ2-7; D might be TRBD1 (5 bases). V lost 5 bases, J lost 2 bases, and 19 bases lay in between. Germline CDR1 SGHVS, CDR2 FQNEAQ. This CDR3 spans 16 amino acids. In DNA form, the CDR3 reads TGTGCCAGCAGCCCTTGGGGCGGCTCAACCACCTACGAGCAGTACTTC. Translating it yields CASSPWGGSTTYEQYF.

The chain employs TRBV4-1 and TRBJ1-2, with D hard to call. The CDR3 runs to 15 residues. Germline values: CDR1 MGHRA, CDR2 YSYEKL. Trimming took off 0 bases at V and 6 bases at J, with 14 bases between the two ends. CDR3 region: CASSQDTGLLDGYTF. DNA of the CDR3: TGCGCCAGCAGCCAAGATACCGGACTCCTCGATGGCTACACCTTC.

The J gene is TRBJ2-7, the V gene TRBV29-1; TRBD1 aligns across 9 bases. The V and J ends lost 7 bases and 6 bases, in that order; junction bases with no gene match: 10. The CDR3 totals 13 residues. Germline CDR1 and CDR2: SQVTM and ANQGSEA. The CDR3 DNA follows: TGCAGCGGCATGGACAGGGGCTTCGGCGAGCAGTACTTC. It specifies CSGMDRGFGEQYF.

The chain uses TRBV7-9 and TRBJ2-4; possibly TRBD1 or TRBD2 for D (6 bases each). Deletions cut 4 bases from V and 7 bases from J, with 17 bases between. Germline V gene data show CDR1 as SEHNR and CDR2 as FQNEAQ (reference sequence). The CDR3 totals 15 residues. The CDR3 here is CASSWTLGGRNIQYF. Here the CDR3 DNA reads TGTGCCAGCAGCTGGACGTTAGGGGGGCGGAACATTCAGTACTTC.

The chain has TRBV28 and TRBJ2-5; 10 bases line up with TRBD2. The CDR3 has 15 amino acids. J gave up 6 bases and V 4 bases, and 8 bases lay outside the gene matches. Per germline, CDR1 MDHEN and CDR2 SYDVKM. The CDR3 DNA is TGTGCCAGCAGTTCCCGACTAGCGGGTGGAAAGACCCAGTACTTC. Residues: CASSSRLAGGKTQYF.

The CDR3 loop is CSARGPGTGSYEQYF. The CDR3 nucleotides read TGCAGTGCTAGAGGCCCCGGGACAGGATCCTACGAGCAGTACTTC. The gene calls are TRBV20-1 and TRBJ2-7, with 8 bases identical to TRBD1. The CDR3 contains 15 residues. Germline V gene lookup returns CDR1 DFQATT and CDR2 SNEGSKA (reference sequence). V was pared by 1 base and J by 1 base, with 6 bases of the junction left unmatched.

A single count supports this clonotype. The V and J genes are TRBV5-1 and TRBJ2-1; 11 nucleotides align to TRBD2. There are 20 residues in the CDR3. Germline V gives CDR1 SGHRS, CDR2 YFSETQ. Losses at the gene ends were 3 bases for V and 4 bases for J; bases not matched to a gene: 18. The CDR3 DNA reads as TGCGCCAGCAGCTCCGAGGTCCTAGCGGGGGGTCCCCCCCCTTACAATGAGCAGTTCTTC. It specifies CASSSEVLAGGPPPYNEQFF.

This chain uses TRBV30 with TRBJ2-1; tentative D call: TRBD2 (6 bases). The CDR3 extends over 15 amino acids. The V gene's germline CDR1 is GTSNPN and CDR2 SVGIG (reference sequence). V was cut by 1 base and J by 5 bases, with 15 bases left in between. CDR3 sequence: CAWSGPSAVNNEQFF. The CDR3 DNA reads as TGTGCCTGGAGTGGACCTAGCGCGGTCAACAATGAGCAGTTCTTC.

J is TRBJ2-4 and V is TRBV19, with TRBD2 matching 10 bases. From germline, CDR1 is LNHDA and CDR2 SQIVND (reference sequence). V shed 7 bases, J shed 8 bases, and the junction held 8 bases outside the gene matches. This CDR3 comprises 14 residues. The CDR3 DNA sequence: TGTGCCAGTACCTCTAGCGGGAGTTCGGACATTCAGTACTTC. Translating gives CASTSSGSSDIQYF.

The rearrangement links TRBV7-2 to TRBJ1-2, with D perhaps matching TRBD1 (5 bases). The V end lost 1 base, the J end lost 4 bases, and 10 bases lay between the germline ends. Germline assignment: CDR1 SGHTA and CDR2 FQGNSA. The CDR3 is 14 amino acids. The CDR3 spells CASSLGGQGYGYTF. CDR3 nucleotide sequence: TGTGCCAGCAGCTTAGGGGGCCAGGGCTATGGCTACACCTTC.

The chain couples TRBV28 to TRBJ2-7, with D possibly matching TRBD1 (6 bases). Looked up from germline, CDR1 is MDHEN and CDR2 is SYDVKM. V lost 4 bases and J 2 bases, leaving 12 bases between the germline ends. The CDR3 totals 14 residues. The CDR3 reads CASSYRDMTYEQYF. The CDR3 DNA sequence: TGTGCCAGCAGTTACCGGGACATGACCTACGAGCAGTACTTC.

The chain uses TRBV9 and TRBJ1-1; D is ambiguous. The germline V gene encodes CDR1 SGDLS and CDR2 YYNGEE. CDR3 length equals 16 residues. The V gene lost 3 bases and the J gene lost 2 bases, with 17 bases spanning the gap. CDR3 sequence reads: CASSATHTGYNTEAFF. CDR3 nucleotides: TGTGCCAGCAGCGCTACGCACACTGGCTATAACACTGAAGCTTTCTTT.

The chain joins TRBV30 to TRBJ2-5; D is uncertain. This CDR3 is built from 13 residues. The V end was cut by 3 bases, the J end by 3 bases, with 11 bases between. CDR1 and CDR2 (germline): GTSNPN, SVGIG (reference sequence). The CDR3 protein is CAWRRDGKETQYF. CDR3 in DNA: TGTGCCTGGAGACGAGACGGTAAAGAGACCCAGTACTTC. The full variable domain, completed using reference TRBV30 and TRBJ2-5, is SQTIHQWPATLVQPVGSPLSLECTVEGTSNPNLYWYRQAAGRGLQLLFYSVGIGQISSEVPQNLSASRPQDRQFILSSKKLLLSDSGFYLCAWRRDGKETQYFGPGTRLLVL.

The chain carries TRBV7-8 and TRBJ2-7; TRBD2 matches at 12 bases. After removal of 4 bases from V and 7 bases from J, the junction contained 14 bases not matched to a gene. The CDR3 spans 17 residues. CDR1 is SGHVS, CDR2 FQNEAQ, per germline. The CDR3 sequence is CASSSGLAGPRVGEQYF. The CDR3 bases are TGTGCCAGCAGCTCAGGACTAGCGGGGCCGAGAGTAGGGGAGCAGTACTTC. The whole variable domain, remainder taken from reference TRBV7-8 and TRBJ2-7, is GAGVSQSPRYKVAKRGQDVALRCDPISGHVSLFWYQQALGQGPEFLTYFQNEAQLDKSGLPSDRFFAERPEGSVSTLKIQRTQQEDSAVYLCASSSGLAGPRVGEQYFGPGTRLTVT.

This clonotype was recorded a few times. The chain uses TRBV30 and TRBJ2-7; TRBD2 might be the D (5 bases). This CDR3 has 12 residues. Trimming pared 6 bases from V and 2 bases from J, leaving 11 bases between. Germline CDR1 reads GTSNPN; CDR2 reads SVGIG (reference sequence). The CDR3 here is CACLHGAYEQYF. The CDR3 bases are TGTGCCTGCCTGCACGGGGCCTACGAGCAGTACTTC.

The J gene is TRBJ2-7, the V gene TRBV20-1, with 7 bases that match TRBD2. This CDR3 region has 13 residues. With V trimmed by 6 bases and J by 6 bases, 11 bases remained unmatched. Germline V CDR1 and CDR2: DFQATT, SNEGSKA (reference sequence). CDR3 amino acids: CSARHTTGGEQYF. The CDR3 DNA follows: TGCAGTGCAAGGCACACAACGGGGGGCGAGCAGTACTTC.

The chain uses TRBV27 and TRBJ1-2; 8 bases agree with TRBD1. CDR3 length equals 13 residues. The ends lost 2 bases at V and 6 bases at J; junction bases unmatched: 2. Germline V lookup: CDR1 MNHEY, CDR2 SMNVEV (reference sequence). CDR3 protein: CASSLGTGNGYTF. CDR3 DNA sequence: TGTGCCAGCAGTTTAGGGACAGGAAATGGCTACACCTTC.

This chain joins TRBV7-8 and TRBJ2-1; D not resolved. Germline lookup yields CDR1 SGHVS and CDR2 FQNEAQ. The CDR3 consists of 14 residues. The V and J ends lost 3 bases and 8 bases respectively, with 14 bases between them. The CDR3 coding sequence is TGTGCCAGCAGCTTCGGGTTAGGGCGCGATGAGCAGTTCTTC. Amino acid sequence: CASSFGLGRDEQFF.

The DNA for the CDR3 is TGTGCCAGCAGCTTATCTCCACTTAGCAATCAGCCCCAGCATTTT. Encoded protein: CASSLSPLSNQPQHF. This chain links TRBV11-2 with TRBJ1-5; D remains ambiguous. The V gene's germline CDR1 is SGHAT and CDR2 FQNNGV. This CDR3 comprises 15 residues. V dropped 2 bases and J dropped 0 bases, with 8 bases sitting between them.

The CDR3 spells CSAREREGENEQFF. The CDR3 coding sequence is TGCAGTGCCAGGGAGCGGGAGGGGGAGAATGAGCAGTTCTTC. The J gene is TRBJ2-1, the V gene TRBV20-1; 10 nucleotides align to TRBD2. Looked up from germline, CDR1 is DFQATT and CDR2 is SNEGSKA (reference sequence). J gave up 7 bases and V 6 bases, and 9 bases lay outside the gene matches. CDR3 size: 14 residues.

The V call is TRBV2, the J call TRBJ1-2; possible D gene TRBD1, 6 bases. The germline V gene has CDR1 SNHLY and CDR2 FYNNEI. V gave up 1 base and J gave up 6 bases, with 12 bases separating them. This CDR3 has 14 residues. In DNA, the CDR3 is TGTGCCAGCAGTGAAGGTCGGGGGCCGGATGGCTACACCTTC. Translating it yields CASSEGRGPDGYTF.

The V call is TRBV19, the J call TRBJ2-2; D is tentatively TRBD1 or TRBD2 (5 bases each). CDR1 is LNHDA and CDR2 is SQIVND in the germline V gene (reference sequence). CDR3 length equals 17 residues. Trimming pared 0 bases from V and 3 bases from J, leaving 14 bases between. CDR3 bases: TGTGCCAGTAGTATAGATCTAGGGACGTTCCACACCGGGGAGCTGTTTTTT. This sequence encodes CASSIDLGTFHTGELFF.

The chain recombines TRBV28 with TRBJ1-5, with D possibly being TRBD1 (5 bases). CDR1 MDHEN and CDR2 SYDVKM come from the germline V gene. V was pared by 5 bases and J by 7 bases, with 18 bases between. There are 15 residues in the CDR3. CDR3 sequence (DNA): TGTGCCAGCAGTGACCGAGTCGGGGGAGGACAGCCCCAGCATTTT. Protein product: CASSDRVGGGQPQHF.

V usage is TRBV27 and J usage is TRBJ2-1, with 10 bases lining up with TRBD2. The V gene end was trimmed by 0 bases and the J gene end by 4 bases; junction bases not matched to a gene: 6. The CDR3 is 17 amino acids. Germline CDR1 and CDR2: MNHEY and SMNVEV (reference sequence). The CDR3 region is CASSLSSGGAVYNEQFF. The CDR3, as DNA: TGTGCCAGCAGTTTATCAAGCGGGGGGGCGGTATACAATGAGCAGTTCTTC.